The 21 T cell receptor beta chains presented below share a single source sample, sequenced in a study of T cell repertoires in aging, cancer and after chemotherapy. TRB rearrangements spanning V, D and J were amplified using mixed TRB-A/B primers. TCRdb reprocessed the multiplex PCR reads via MiXCR and lists one record per CDR3 protein. Of about 12,000 distinct CDR3 sequences listed, 30% to 40% are singletons. TCR beta rearrangements were amplified from peripheral blood genomic DNA. Sequenced sample: blood. Receptors originate from a human donor in good health. The donor label of this sample is uncertain.

The chain combines TRBV12-3 or TRBV12-4 with TRBJ2-3; D gene uncertain. Trimming cost V 4 bases and J 2 bases, with 4 bases left between them. The CDR3 totals 12 residues. The CDR3 protein is CASSSFTDTQYF. The DNA of the CDR3 is TGTGCCAGCAGTTCCTTCACAGATACGCAGTATTTT.

This clonotype turned up a few times. The gene calls are TRBV6-5 and TRBJ1-2; D uncertain. V was cut by 2 bases and J by 4 bases, with 23 bases left in between. CDR1 is MNHEY and CDR2 is SVGAGI in the germline V gene. This CDR3 contains 18 residues. CDR3 protein: CASSYRSIPGGVGYGYTF. As DNA, the CDR3 is TGTGCCAGCAGTTACCGATCGATCCCGGGTGGAGTAGGCTATGGCTACACCTTC.

This clonotype was detected a few times. This chain uses TRBV15 with TRBJ2-1, with TRBD2 matching 8 bases. The V segment lost 0 bases and the J segment 8 bases; nucleotides outside the gene matches: 9. Germline-derived CDR1 and CDR2 are LNHNV and YYDKDF (reference sequence). The CDR3 has 16 amino acids. The CDR3: CATSRDRGGQRDEQFF. The CDR3 DNA reads TGTGCCACCAGCAGAGATCGGGGGGGCCAAAGGGATGAGCAGTTCTTC.

This clonotype rates as medium-sized. The chain is built from TRBV6-4 and TRBJ2-3; the D call may be TRBD1 or TRBD2 (7 bases each). Between the trimmed V and J ends, which lost 6 bases and 4 bases, there was a span of 17 bases. This CDR3 is built from 15 residues. Per the germline V gene, CDR1 is MRHNA and CDR2 is SNTAGT. The CDR3 spells CASSAGTAGSDTQYF. CDR3 nucleotide sequence: TGTGCCAGCAGCGCGGGGACAGCGGGGTCAGATACGCAGTATTTT.

CDR3 sequence (DNA): TGTGCCAGCAGACGCCCCGAGGGTTCACCCCTCCACTTT. This gives the protein CASRRPEGSPLHF. This chain connects TRBV6-5 to TRBJ1-6; D gene unclear. The germline V gene encodes CDR1 MNHEY and CDR2 SVGAGI. Trimming left V 6 bases short and J 9 bases short, with 12 bases between. The CDR3 runs 13 residues.

The J gene is TRBJ2-3, the V gene TRBV7-6; TRBD2 matches 7 bases. Germline CDR1 reads SGHVS; CDR2 reads FNYEAQ. The CDR3 consists of 16 residues. Germline trimming cut 2 bases from V and 2 bases from J; bases unmatched to any gene: 7. The CDR3 DNA follows: TGTGCCAGCAGCTTAAGTGGCGGGAGCTACACAGATACGCAGTATTTT. Translating it yields CASSLSGGSYTDTQYF. Based on the CDR3 plus reference TRBV7-6 and TRBJ2-3, the full variable domain is GAGVSQSPRYKVTKRGQDVALRCDPISGHVSLYWYRQALGQGPEFLTYFNYEAQQDKSGLPNDRFSAERPEGSISTLTIQRTEQRDSAMYRCASSLSGGSYTDTQYFGPGTRLTVL.

The chain uses TRBV6-5 and TRBJ1-1; TRBD1 aligns across 7 bases. The V and J ends lost 0 bases and 6 bases, in that order; junction bases with no gene match: 4. CDR3 length: 14 amino acids. CDR1 is MNHEY, CDR2 SVGAGI, per germline. Here the CDR3 reads CASSYSSQGAEAFF. In DNA, the CDR3 is TGTGCCAGCAGTTACTCGTCGCAGGGGGCTGAAGCTTTCTTT.

This chain links TRBV6-1 with TRBJ1-5; 10 positions match TRBD1. Germline V CDR1 and CDR2: MNHNS, SASEGT. V was clipped by 6 bases and J by 7 bases; unmatched bases: 9. The length of the CDR3 is 15 residues. In nucleotides, the CDR3 is TGTGCCAGCAGCGCCACTAGGGACAGGGGACAGCCCCAGCATTTT. Encoded protein: CASSATRDRGQPQHF.

This clonotype rates as medium-sized. CDR3 protein: CSAPWTGSDNEQFF. CDR3 coding DNA: TGCAGCGCCCCCTGGACTGGGAGTGACAATGAGCAGTTCTTC. This chain uses TRBV29-1 with TRBJ2-1; D may be TRBD2 (5 bases). In germline, CDR1 is SQVTM, CDR2 ANQGSEA. The CDR3 has 14 residues. V lost 7 bases, J lost 5 bases, and 18 bases lay in between.

This clonotype is labeled medium-sized (0.01 to 0.1%). This chain connects TRBV11-1 to TRBJ2-3; 9 nucleotides line up with TRBD2. The CDR3 covers 16 residues. V lost 4 bases to trimming and J lost 2 bases; unmatched junction nucleotides: 7. CDR1 is SGHAT and CDR2 is FQDESV in the germline V gene (reference sequence). The CDR3 region has the DNA TGTGCCAGCAGCTCTGGGCGGGGGGGCCTCACAGATACGCAGTATTTT. This encodes CASSSGRGGLTDTQYF. The entire variable domain, with the rest obtained from reference TRBV11-1 and TRBJ2-3, is as follows: EAEVAQSPRYKITEKSQAVAFWCDPISGHATLYWYRQILGQGPELLVQFQDESVVDDSQLPKDRFSAERLKGVDSTLKIQPAELGDSAMYLCASSSGRGGLTDTQYFGPGTRLTVL.

V gene TRBV18 combines with J gene TRBJ2-7; D not resolved. This CDR3 has 11 amino acids. Germline assignment: CDR1 KGHSH and CDR2 LQKENI. V lost 1 base, J lost 5 bases, and 3 bases lay in between. The CDR3 reads CASSPRHEQYF. The CDR3 nucleotides are TGTGCCAGCTCACCACGACACGAGCAGTACTTC.

This clonotype has more than one count but fewer than ten. The chain couples TRBV5-6 to TRBJ2-1; TRBD2 matches at 12 bases. Trimming cost V 4 bases and J 5 bases; bases outside gene matches: 4. The CDR3 is 15 residues long. Germline CDR1 reads SGHDT; CDR2 reads YYEEEE. CDR3 residues: CASSLAGGPDNEQFF. The CDR3 DNA sequence: TGTGCCAGCAGCCTAGCGGGGGGGCCGGACAATGAGCAGTTCTTC.

This clonotype occurred a few times. The chain links TRBV10-3 to TRBJ1-2; 7 nucleotides agree with TRBD1. The length of the CDR3 is 14 residues. The trim removed 4 bases at V and 4 bases at J, leaving 6 bases unmatched. Germline V gene lookup returns CDR1 ENHRY and CDR2 SYGVKD. Here the CDR3 reads CAISATGVSYGYTF. CDR3 nucleotides: TGTGCCATCAGTGCCACAGGGGTGTCCTATGGCTACACCTTC.

This clonotype is medium-sized. The chain uses TRBV29-1 and TRBJ1-1, with 8 bases that match TRBD1. Germline V CDR1 and CDR2: SQVTM, ANQGSEA. With 7 bases clipped from V and 3 bases from J, the junction kept 7 bases outside the gene matches. The CDR3 consists of 13 residues. DNA for the CDR3: TGCAGCGCAAGGACAGGGCGGGACACTGAAGCTTTCTTT. This codes for CSARTGRDTEAFF. Combining the CDR3 with reference TRBV29-1 and TRBJ1-1 gives the whole variable domain SAVISQKPSRDICQRGTSLTIQCQVDSQVTMMFWYRQQPGQSLTLIATANQGSEATYESGFVIDKFPISRPNLTFSTLTVSNMSPEDSSIYLCSARTGRDTEAFFGQGTRLTVV.

The chain employs TRBV19 and TRBJ2-3; possible D gene TRBD2, 5 bases. Trimming removed 6 bases at V and 2 bases at J, with 12 bases between. Looked up from germline, CDR1 is LNHDA and CDR2 is SQIVND (reference sequence). The CDR3 runs to 14 residues. DNA for the CDR3: TGTGCCAGTAGCCCAACGGGGTCCACAGATACGCAGTATTTT. It encodes CASSPTGSTDTQYF.

By share, this clonotype counts as medium-sized. The chain has TRBV12-3 or TRBV12-4 and TRBJ2-5; 10 bases align to TRBD2. The CDR3 spans 15 residues. Unmatched junction bases numbered 14, after V lost 6 bases and J lost 10 bases. Here the CDR3 reads CASSAGSGGAGGQYF. CDR3 nucleotide sequence: TGTGCCAGCAGCGCAGGAAGCGGGGGGGCTGGAGGCCAGTACTTC.

On this clonotype itself: At one of its ends the junction is not consistent with the germline gene, which may arise from a read error. This chain connects TRBV13 to TRBJ1-4, with no clear D. CDR1 and CDR2 (germline): PRHDT, FYEKMQ (reference sequence). The CDR3 spans 11 residues. For the CDR3, the DNA is TGCGCCAGCAGCCAGTCCGGAAAACTGTTTTTT. Translating it yields CASSQSGKLFF.

Regarding this clonotype: The junction and the germline gene differ at one end; a read error may be behind it. V usage is TRBV6-4 and J usage is TRBJ1-5; D may be TRBD1 (6 bases). In germline, CDR1 is MRHNA, CDR2 SNTAGT. This CDR3 is 13 amino acids long. This CDR3 is CASSGQGRQPQHF. CDR3 DNA sequence: TGCGCCAGCAGTGGGCAGGGGCGCCAGCCCCAGCATTTT.

In regard to this clonotype: Relative to the germline gene, one junction end is altered; a read error may explain this. This chain connects TRBV27 to TRBJ1-5, with unresolved D. The CDR3 loop spans 14 amino acids. Germline values: CDR1 MNHEY, CDR2 SMNVEV (reference sequence). The CDR3 loop reads CASSSSYSTQPQHF. The CDR3 bases are TGTGCCAGCAGTAGTTCTTATAGCACTCAGCCCCAGCATTTT.

Here the CDR3 reads CASRAGTGFLYEQYF. The CDR3 nucleotides read TGTGCCAGCAGGGCCGGGACAGGGTTTCTATACGAGCAGTACTTC. V usage is TRBV6-5 and J usage is TRBJ2-7; 9 bases align to TRBD1. V gave up 6 bases and J gave up 4 bases; unmatched junction bases: 10. The CDR3 extends over 15 amino acids. Germline values: CDR1 MNHEY, CDR2 SVGAGI.

This clonotype was detected only a few times. The rearrangement joins TRBV5-5 to TRBJ2-3; perhaps TRBD2 as D (5 bases). The CDR3 sequence is 16 residues long. V lost 2 bases, J lost 2 bases, and 15 bases lay in between. Germline-derived CDR1 and CDR2 are SGHKS and YYEKEE (reference sequence). CDR3 in amino acids: CASSFSGRPITDTQYF. CDR3 in DNA: TGTGCCAGCAGCTTCAGCGGCCGACCGATCACAGATACGCAGTATTTT.